This T cell receptor (beta chain) was retrieved from a study of technical replicates of blood from a handful of donors. Trimming stripped 0 bases from V and 4 bases from J, with 16 bases between. Per germline, CDR1 SGHAT and CDR2 FQNNGV. The CDR3 is made up of 17 amino acids. The protocol was immunoSEQ multiplex PCR, while the TCRdb copy is restricted to in-frame clones and leaves out a portion. The sample lists about 100,000 clones; 95% were seen once. The gene calls are TRBV11-2 and TRBJ2-1, with a possible D match to TRBD1 (6 bases). The sequence was obtained from a human donor in good health. Sequences were obtained from T cells isolated from PBMCs. CDR3: CASSLDTWDTSYNEQFF. CDR3 nucleotide sequence: TGTGCCAGCAGCTTAGATACCTGGGACACCTCGTACAATGAGCAGTTCTTC. The variable domain in full, completed from reference TRBV11-2 and TRBJ2-1, reads EAGVAQSPRYKIIEKRQSVAFWCNPISGHATLYWYQQILGQGPKLLIQFQNNGVVDDSQLPKDRFSAERLKGVDSTLKIQPAKLEDSAVYLCASSLDTWDTSYNEQFFGPGTRLTVL.